This T cell receptor beta chain was retrieved from a study of identical twins (dated by TCRdb to the mid-2010s). About the study as a whole: To test whether fetal clonotypes persist, this study deep-sequenced TCR alpha and beta repertoires from monozygotic twins, from unrelated adults of various ages, and from cord blood. To rule out contamination, replicate twin experiments were performed at different times with different library preparation protocols. Results the study describes overall, beyond this receptor: Invariant T cells such as MAIT and iNKT could partly confound zero-insertion analyses, although diverse VJ usage argued against such confounding for most clonotypes. Recombination models systematically underestimated out-of-frame TCR alpha sharing in monozygotic twins but agreed with sharing between unrelated individuals. Out-of-frame TCR alpha sequences shared between twins showed an excess of low generation-probability sequences compared with coincidental sharing between unrelated individuals. Fewer insertions were carried by abundant cord blood beta clonotypes, a similar but weaker trend appeared in young adult naive repertoires, and no such trend appeared in memory repertoires. Because the same donors could not be followed over many years, the conclusions relied on cross-sectional statistical analysis. The excess sharing between twins in beta out-of-frame sequences was weaker because fewer shared sequences reduced the signal-to-noise ratio.

This clonotype was recorded a few times. It has no known antigen specificity. No clone much larger than this one lies a single base away; base qualities are absent. Every donor in the study was a healthy Caucasian. Three pairs of female monozygotic twins, all aged roughly 18 to 29 years, were included in the twin cohort. Peripheral blood mononuclear cells were used as the source from which RNA for TCR libraries was isolated. The library came from 5' RACE. Sequenced on an Illumina HiSeq 2000. Template switching added a universal primer binding site, and the final cDNA carried a unique molecular identifier that allowed TCR cDNA molecules to be counted accurately. Specific primers in the conserved constant-segment region were used to synthesize first-strand cDNA for TCR alpha and beta chains. Each cDNA library was double barcoded, with a SMART-Mk sample barcode plus Illumina barcodes, to control for contamination. TruSeq adapter sequences, together with Illumina sample barcodes, were added in two successive PCR steps. The TCR alpha and beta cDNA libraries were sequenced on the Illumina HiSeq platform using custom primers. Regarding the original processing steps: Unique molecular identifiers were extracted from raw reads with MiGEC, and CDR3 positions were determined with MiXCR. Recombination models were inferred per individual with the repgenHMM and IGoR tools using an EM algorithm. The analysis of shared clonotypes was done with the tcR package in R, with sharing normalized by the product of cloneset sizes. Out-of-frame nonproductive sequences were analyzed to study raw recombination free of thymic and clonal selection effects. TCRdb trimmed public reads at Q25 via fastp, called clones via MiXCR and kept in-frame beta chains. CDR3 protein sequences are deduplicated, and each keeps its most common genes and DNA. The V and J calls come from TCRdb's annotation, not from the publication. The sample includes about 890,000 distinct CDR3 sequences, with 12% observed a single time. Together, the top ten hold about 1.5% of the sample.

V loses 2 bases of germline sequence and J loses 0 bases, and the interval between the two ends is 14 bases. From the cysteine up to the phenylalanine, the CDR3 has a length of 17 residues. Just the 51-base CDR3 DNA is kept, in frame starting at base 1. Looking up the germline V gene yields CDR1 SGHAT and CDR2 FQNNGV. These data were likewise used in another study, on yellow fever vaccine responses in identical twins. In that second paper, the authors write: According to the authors, in identical twins the way T cells responded to vaccination appeared partly convergent and partly personalized. In identical twins, the study followed T cell clones that responded to the vaccine with precision.

The chain was built from TRBV11-2 and TRBJ1-3, with no reliable assignment of the D segment. This receptor was identified in a woman younger than 35 in good health. The sequencing input was PBMCs. Read as DNA, the sequence is TGTGCCAGCAGCTTAACTGCTGACACTAGCTCTGGAAACACCATATATTTT. Its protein product is CASSLTADTSSGNTIYF.